This entry lists 10 T cell receptor beta chains sequenced from one sample in a study of blood T cell repertoires in COVID-19. Profiling relied on immunoSEQ multiplex PCR, and the TCRdb table lists in-frame clones only, not all of them. The sample lists some 65,000 clones; approximately 86% were seen once. Sequencing input: peripheral blood. These receptors were collected from an elderly woman with active COVID-19.

This clone was found a few times. In DNA form, the CDR3 reads TGTGCCAGCAGCCGTTCTAGCGGGGGGTACCAAGAGACCCAGTACTTC. It encodes CASSRSSGGYQETQYF. The chain employs TRBV7-2 and TRBJ2-5, with 11 positions matching TRBD2. V trimming: 5 bases; J trimming: 0 bases; junction bases outside the gene matches: 5. The CDR3 sequence is 16 residues long. Germline-derived CDR1 and CDR2 are SGHTA and FQGNSA. Based on the CDR3 plus reference TRBV7-2 and TRBJ2-5, the full variable domain is GAGVSQSPSNKVTEKGKDVELRCDPISGHTALYWYRQSLGQGLEFLIYFQGNSAPDKSGLPSDRFSAERTGGSVSTLTIQRTQQEDSAVYLCASSRSSGGYQETQYFGPGTRLLVL.

The chain recombines TRBV13 with TRBJ2-1, with 11 bases aligning to TRBD2. V was pared by 1 base and J by 6 bases, with 2 bases of the junction left unmatched. The CDR3 totals 15 residues. CDR1 is PRHDT and CDR2 is FYEKMQ in the germline V gene (reference sequence). In DNA form, the CDR3 reads TGTGCCAGCAGCTTAGAGGGACTAGCGGTCAATGAGCAGTTCTTC. It is translated as CASSLEGLAVNEQFF.

The chain has TRBV19 and TRBJ2-7; perhaps TRBD2 as D (6 bases). Germline V CDR1 and CDR2: LNHDA, SQIVND (reference sequence). This CDR3 is built from 15 residues. V lost 6 bases to trimming and J lost 3 bases, with 18 bases between them. CDR3 nucleotides: TGTGCCAGTAGCCCTAACGGGGTAGCGGACTACGAGCAGTACTTC. It translates to CASSPNGVADYEQYF.

The rearrangement links TRBV10-3 to TRBJ2-5; 8 nucleotides line up with TRBD2. Germline V gives CDR1 ENHRY, CDR2 SYGVKD. The CDR3 extends over 16 amino acids. V shed 2 bases and J 4 bases; nucleotides not matched to a gene: 9. CDR3 sequence (DNA): TGTGCCATCAGTGAGGAGGGAGCGGGGGTACGAGAGACCCAGTACTTC. Its translation: CAISEEGAGVRETQYF.

This clone was recorded only once. V usage is TRBV19 and J usage is TRBJ2-1; no clear D. This CDR3 contains 15 residues. V lost 4 bases and J 0 bases, leaving 10 bases between the germline ends. CDR1 and CDR2 from the germline V gene are LNHDA and SQIVND (reference sequence). In nucleotides, the CDR3 is TGTGCCAGTAGTACCGATCTAACCTCCTACAATGAGCAGTTCTTC. Translated: CASSTDLTSYNEQFF.

The J gene is TRBJ2-1, the V gene TRBV4-2; 13 nucleotides match TRBD2. The J segment lost 6 bases and the V segment lost 0 bases, leaving 5 bases of the junction unmatched. Germline CDR1 and CDR2: LGHNA and YNFKEQ. CDR3 length equals 17 residues. The CDR3 protein is CASSQELAGGPINEQFF. Here the CDR3 DNA reads TGTGCCAGCAGCCAAGAACTAGCGGGGGGGCCAATCAATGAGCAGTTCTTC.

In DNA form, the CDR3 reads TGTGCCAGCAGAGGCAGGGGCGATGAAGCTTTCTTT. It encodes CASRGRGDEAFF. V gene TRBV7-9 combines with J gene TRBJ1-1; the D gene is possibly TRBD1 (6 bases). This CDR3 is 12 amino acids long. Germline-derived CDR1 and CDR2 are SEHNR and FQNEAQ (reference sequence). V lost 6 bases to trimming and J lost 7 bases, with 12 bases between them.

This clone was counted only a few times. The gene calls are TRBV6-2 or TRBV6-3 and TRBJ2-5; 12 bases align to TRBD2. The CDR3 runs 14 residues. V was pared by 5 bases and J by 4 bases, with 2 bases of the junction left unmatched. CDR1 and CDR2 from the germline V gene are MNHEY and SVGEGT. CDR3 in amino acids: CASSPLAGGETQYF. The DNA of the CDR3 is TGTGCCAGCAGTCCACTAGCGGGGGGAGAGACCCAGTACTTC.

The rearrangement uses TRBV5-1 and TRBJ2-1; a weak D match, TRBD1 (5 bases). Trimming took off 0 bases at V and 10 bases at J, with 14 bases between the two ends. The CDR3 consists of 14 residues. Per the germline V gene, CDR1 is SGHRS and CDR2 is YFSETQ. The CDR3 region has the DNA TGCGCCAGCAGCTTGGATGCCCAGGGTTACGAGCAGTTCTTC. Translated: CASSLDAQGYEQFF.

This clone was picked up a small number of times. This chain uses TRBV6-5 with TRBJ2-7, with 8 bases that match TRBD1. The CDR3 is 15 amino acids. Trimming at V came to 6 bases and at J to 4 bases, leaving 11 bases not matched to a gene. Germline V lookup: CDR1 MNHEY, CDR2 SVGAGI. The CDR3 here is CASSSGQGVFYEQYF. CDR3 bases: TGTGCCAGCAGCTCTGGACAGGGAGTGTTTTACGAGCAGTACTTC.